The 14 T cell receptor beta chains below all came from one sample that was sequenced in a study of beta chain features in type 1 diabetes. Reverse transcribing all isolated RNA meant expressed TCRB transcripts were sequenced. Here immunoSEQ multiplex PCR was the method, and the copy in TCRdb shows in-frame clones only, minus some. Among more than 300,000 clones listed, under 8.5% were seen once. Sequencing used central memory CD4+ T cells from blood. Receptors were obtained from a woman aged 18-29 years in good health.

This clone was counted only a few times. The chain has TRBV4-2 and TRBJ2-1; D gene unclear. Trimming removed 1 base at V and 0 bases at J, with 10 bases between. The CDR3 totals 16 residues. Germline V gene sequence: CDR1 LGHNA, CDR2 YNFKEQ. CDR3 protein: CASSQARVSSYNEQFF. The DNA for the CDR3 is TGTGCCAGCAGCCAAGCCCGTGTGAGCTCCTACAATGAGCAGTTCTTC.

There are a few counts of this clone. The V call is TRBV7-2, the J call TRBJ2-2; perhaps TRBD2 as D (7 bases). V was cut by 4 bases and J by 3 bases, with 21 bases left in between. Germline V lookup: CDR1 SGHTA, CDR2 FQGNSA. The CDR3 totals 18 residues. This CDR3 is CASSSTPGGPRDTGELFF. CDR3 in DNA: TGTGCCAGCAGCTCAACCCCGGGGGGCCCCCGGGACACCGGGGAGCTGTTTTTT.

This clone was counted only a few times. V is TRBV5-8 and J is TRBJ1-1; maybe TRBD1 (5 bases). The CDR3 length is 13 residues. The V end was cut by 7 bases, the J end by 6 bases, with 16 bases between. CDR1 SGHTS and CDR2 YDEGEE come from the germline V gene. In nucleotides, the CDR3 is TGTGCCAGCCTCCTGAGGGAGGGGTCTGAAGCTTTCTTT. Translation: CASLLREGSEAFF. The full variable domain, with the rest looked up from reference TRBV5-8 and TRBJ1-1, is EAGVTQSPTHLIKTRGQQATLRCSPISGHTSVYWYQQALGLGLQFLLWYDEGEERNRGNFPPRFSGRQFPNYSSELNVNALELEDSALYLCASLLREGSEAFFGQGTRLTVV.

Comments on this clone: This CDR3 is also generated by other DNA sequences in the sample. The chain carries TRBV10-3 and TRBJ1-5; 8 bases are a match to TRBD1. CDR3 length: 15 residues. The J segment lost 4 bases and the V segment lost 0 bases, leaving 2 bases of the junction unmatched. In germline, CDR1 is ENHRY, CDR2 SYGVKD. The CDR3 DNA sequence: TGTGCCATCAGTGAGTCCAGACAGGGGAATCAGCCCCAGCATTTT. It translates to CAISESRQGNQPQHF.

The chain is built from TRBV11-3 and TRBJ2-2; D unclear. CDR1 SGHNT and CDR2 YENEEA come from the germline V gene. The CDR3 totals 14 residues. V lost 4 bases to trimming and J lost 0 bases, with 6 bases between them. This chain's CDR3 is CASSSAANTGELFF. The CDR3 region has the DNA TGTGCCAGCAGCTCGGCCGCGAACACCGGGGAGCTGTTTTTT. Looking up the rest from reference TRBV11-3 and TRBJ2-2 gives the full variable domain: EAGVVQSPRYKIIEKKQPVAFWCNPISGHNTLYWYLQNLGQGPELLIRYENEEAVDDSQLPKDRFSAERLKGVDSTLKIQPAELGDSAVYLCASSSAANTGELFFGEGSRLTVL.

V gene TRBV15 combines with J gene TRBJ2-5; 7 bases are shared with TRBD1. From germline, CDR1 is LNHNV and CDR2 YYDKDF (reference sequence). Trimming at V came to 3 bases and at J to 5 bases, leaving 6 bases not matched to a gene. CDR3 length equals 14 residues. CDR3 in amino acids: CATSRGQLDETQYF. Here the CDR3 DNA reads TGTGCCACCAGCAGGGGACAGTTAGACGAGACCCAGTACTTC.

This clone was seen a handful of times. The chain uses TRBV19 and TRBJ1-1; the D gene is possibly TRBD1 (6 bases). Germline-derived CDR1 and CDR2 are LNHDA and SQIVND (reference sequence). Trimming left V 6 bases short and J 0 bases short, with 11 bases between. There are 14 residues in the CDR3. This CDR3 reads CASRSGTLNTEAFF. CDR3 in DNA: TGTGCCAGTAGATCCGGGACATTGAACACTGAAGCTTTCTTT.

This clone was recorded many times. The J gene is TRBJ2-1, the V gene TRBV7-9, with TRBD1 matching 8 bases. CDR1 is SEHNR and CDR2 is FQNEAQ in the germline V gene (reference sequence). V shed 4 bases and J 2 bases; nucleotides not matched to a gene: 4. The CDR3 totals 15 residues. The CDR3 coding sequence is TGTGCCAGCAGCTCCGGGACAGGCCCCTACAATGAGCAGTTCTTC. Protein: CASSSGTGPYNEQFF.

This clone was seen a handful of times. This chain links TRBV11-2 with TRBJ2-7; 10 positions agree with TRBD1. The CDR3 sequence is 15 residues long. Germline CDR1 SGHAT, CDR2 FQNNGV. With V trimmed by 6 bases and J by 2 bases, 7 bases remained unmatched. The DNA for the CDR3 is TGTGCCAGCAGAAACCCGGGACAGGGGACCTACGAGCAGTACTTC. This sequence encodes CASRNPGQGTYEQYF.

This clone has just a few counts. The J gene is TRBJ1-1, the V gene TRBV29-1, with D perhaps matching TRBD1 (6 bases). Trimming shortened V by 6 bases and J by 10 bases, and 15 bases separated the two germline ends. The CDR3 spans 11 residues. Germline CDR1 SQVTM, CDR2 ANQGSEA. The CDR3: CSVRDRGGAFF. The DNA of the CDR3 is TGCAGCGTCCGTGACAGAGGGGGAGCTTTCTTT.

The table lists this clone with a few counts. The CDR3 bases are TGTGCCAGCAGCCTACAAGGGACGACCACAGATACGCAGTATTTT. It translates to CASSLQGTTTDTQYF. The rearrangement links TRBV7-2 to TRBJ2-3; either TRBD1 or TRBD2 may fit D (5 bases each). Trimming took 5 bases from V and 2 from J, leaving 14 bases between them. The length of the CDR3 is 15 residues. CDR1 SGHTA and CDR2 FQGNSA come from the germline V gene. Using reference TRBV7-2 and TRBJ2-3 for the parts outside the CDR3, the full variable domain is GAGVSQSPSNKVTEKGKDVELRCDPISGHTALYWYRQSLGQGLEFLIYFQGNSAPDKSGLPSDRFSAERTGGSVSTLTIQRTQQEDSAVYLCASSLQGTTTDTQYFGPGTRLTVL.

The chain combines TRBV7-9 with TRBJ1-2; a weak D match, TRBD1 (5 bases). V lost 1 base, J lost 5 bases, and 8 bases lay in between. Germline-derived CDR1 and CDR2 are SEHNR and FQNEAQ (reference sequence). The CDR3 covers 13 residues. CDR3 sequence (DNA): TGTGCCAGCAGCTTAGAGGGGCAGTATGGCTACACCTTC. It encodes CASSLEGQYGYTF.

This chain links TRBV2 with TRBJ2-1; a weak D match, TRBD2 (6 bases). V lost 3 bases and J 6 bases, leaving 12 bases between the germline ends. The length of the CDR3 is 14 residues. CDR1 is SNHLY, CDR2 FYNNEI, per germline. The CDR3 DNA reads TGTGCCAGCAGTGATTCACTAGCCCTCAATGAGCAGTTCTTC. This translates into CASSDSLALNEQFF.

This clone showed up just a few times. The genes are TRBV7-3 and TRBJ2-5; 7 nucleotides align to TRBD1. The trim removed 4 bases at V and 4 bases at J, leaving 6 bases unmatched. The CDR3 contains 14 residues. Germline V gene sequence: CDR1 SGHTA, CDR2 FQGTGA. CDR3 DNA: TGTGCCAGCAGCTCGTGGGACAGATCAGAGACCCAGTACTTC. Translating gives CASSSWDRSETQYF.